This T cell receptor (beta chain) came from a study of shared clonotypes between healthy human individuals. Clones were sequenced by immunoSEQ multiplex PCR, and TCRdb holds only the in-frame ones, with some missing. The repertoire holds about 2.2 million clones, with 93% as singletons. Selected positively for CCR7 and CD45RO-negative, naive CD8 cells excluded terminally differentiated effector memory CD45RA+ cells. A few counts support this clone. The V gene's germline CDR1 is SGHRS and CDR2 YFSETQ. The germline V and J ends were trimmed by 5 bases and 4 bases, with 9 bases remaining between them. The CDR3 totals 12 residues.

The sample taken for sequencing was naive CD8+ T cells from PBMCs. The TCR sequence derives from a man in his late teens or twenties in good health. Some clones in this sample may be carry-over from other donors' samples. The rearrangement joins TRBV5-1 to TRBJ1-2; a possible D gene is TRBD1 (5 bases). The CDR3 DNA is TGCGCCAGCAGTCACGACAGCTATGGCTACACCTTC. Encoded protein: CASSHDSYGYTF.